A selection of T cell receptor beta chains follows, all from one sample in a study of blood T cells in healthy people across ages. TCRdb re-derived calls from the 5' RACE reads in MiXCR, one entry per CDR3 protein. The table records more than 700,000 distinct CDR3 sequences, around half of them present only once. Source material: blood. The receptors come from a man older than 75 in good health. Each CDR3 is given with its conserved first and last residue. The D gene is left open where the match is weak. Some rows have no size entry. The others give once, few or many, or a class for an expanded clone.

v_gene	d_gene	j_gene	abundance	CDR3aa	CDR3nt
TRBV6-5	-	TRBJ1-1	few	CASSYKMGETEAFF	TGTGCCAGCAGTTACAAGATGGGGGAAACTGAAGCTTTCTTT
TRBV5-1	TRBD1	TRBJ1-1	-	CASSLYRGLGNTEAFF	TGCGCCAGCAGCTTGTACAGGGGGCTCGGGAACACTGAAGCTTTCTTT
TRBV10-3	-	TRBJ2-1	few	CASKRDSSSSYNEQFF	TGTGCCTCCAAGCGGGACAGTTCTAGCTCCTACAATGAGCAGTTCTTC
TRBV4-2	-	TRBJ2-7	few	CASSQRTITPITYNEQYF	TGTGCCAGCAGCCAAAGGACTATTACACCCATTACCTACAATGAGCAGTACTTC
TRBV24-1	TRBD2	TRBJ2-3	-	CATSDLGREGLDTQYF	TGTGCCACCAGTGATTTGGGGCGGGAGGGTTTGGATACGCAGTATTTT
TRBV7-2	-	TRBJ2-5	-	CASSLGLGGPEGETQYF	TGTGCCAGCAGCTTAGGGTTGGGTGGACCAGAGGGCGAGACCCAGTACTTC
TRBV3-1	TRBD1	TRBJ1-4	-	CASSRSGGGTNEKLFF	TGTGCCAGCAGCCGTTCAGGGGGCGGGACTAATGAAAAACTGTTTTTT
TRBV6-2/TRBV6-3	TRBD2	TRBJ2-2	-	CASSYGFASGRGGRTGELFF	TGTGCCAGCAGTTACGGTTTCGCTAGCGGGAGAGGAGGTCGGACCGGGGAGCTGTTTTTT
TRBV25-1	-	TRBJ1-2	-	CASSAGNFGYTF	TGTGCCAGCAGTGCCGGAAACTTTGGCTACACCTTC
TRBV20-1	-	TRBJ2-2	-	CSARGGTQEGELFF	TGCAGTGCTAGAGGGGGGACGCAAGAAGGGGAGCTGTTTTTT
TRBV4-1	-	TRBJ2-1	few	CASSQDRGNNEQFF	TGCGCCAGCAGCCAGGACCGCGGGAACAATGAGCAGTTCTTC
TRBV7-2	-	TRBJ1-2	many	CASSSRDRRDYGYTF	TGTGCCAGCAGCTCTAGGGACCGCCGTGACTATGGCTACACCTTC